This is a list of T cell receptor beta chains from one sample in a study of cytomegalovirus exposure and HLA in healthy donors. Generated by immunoSEQ multiplex PCR, the TCRdb table keeps only in-frame clones and is missing some. The sample contains more than 110,000 clones, roughly 77% of which appear only once. The material sequenced was PBMCs. The receptors here all came from a female donor in good health and CMV-seronegative. CDR3s include the opening cysteine and the closing phenylalanine or tryptophan. A D gene is named only where the DNA matches it firmly. A clone size is listed for some rows: how often the clone was seen (once, few, many), or a class if it is expanded.

>-|TRBJ2-5|-|TRBV9
TGTGCCAGCAGCCCATGGGCCCGGAGGTCAGAGACCCAGTACTTC
CASSPWARRSETQYF
>TRBD1|TRBJ1-1|-|TRBV30
TGTGCCTGGAGTTTCCCTCGGACAGGGAATGTCGAAGCTTTCTTT
CAWSFPRTGNVEAFF
>-|TRBJ1-2|-|TRBV7-9
TGTGCCAGCAGCTTGGCAGGCCGCTATGGCTACACCTTC
CASSLAGRYGYTF
>TRBD2|TRBJ2-2|-|TRBV7-2
TGTGCCAGCAGCTTATTGCTAGCGGCCGGGGAGCTGTTTTTT
CASSLLLAAGELFF
>-|TRBJ2-1|-|TRBV9
TGTGCCAGCAGTCCGACCTCTAGGGAGGAGCAGTTCTTC
CASSPTSREEQFF
>TRBD2|TRBJ2-3|-|TRBV5-1
TGCGCCAGCAGCTCCGGACTAGCAGCAGATACGCAGTATTTT
CASSSGLAADTQYF
>-|TRBJ2-2|-|TRBV2
TGTGCCAGCAGTATCCGACAGTCGAACACCGGGGAGCTGTTTTTT
CASSIRQSNTGELFF
>TRBD2|TRBJ2-7|-|TRBV7-8
TGTGCCAGCAGCTTACCCCCCCGGTCTGGAGCGGGAGCTAGCGAGCAGTACTTC
CASSLPPRSGAGASEQYF
>TRBD2|TRBJ2-2|-|TRBV10-3
TGTGCCATCAGTGGGCAAGCGGGAGTCGGGACCGGGGAGCTGTTTTTT
CAISGQAGVGTGELFF
>-|TRBJ2-1|few|TRBV4-3
TGCGCCAGCAGCCAAAAGGGACGGGAGTACAATGAGCAGTTCTTC
CASSQKGREYNEQFF
>-|TRBJ2-7|-|TRBV12-5
TGTGCTAGTGCCCTCGCCGGGGATACGGTGAAGCAGTACTTC
CASALAGDTVKQYF
>TRBD2|TRBJ2-1|-|TRBV6-4
TGTGCCAGCAGTTCAGGACTAGCGGGAAACAATGAGCAGTTCTTC
CASSSGLAGNNEQFF
>-|TRBJ2-7|-|TRBV5-1
TGCGCCAGCAGCCCGGACAAGGGGGTCTACGAGCAGTACTTC
CASSPDKGVYEQYF
>TRBD2|TRBJ2-5|-|TRBV6-5
TGTGCCAGCAGTTACACGGGAGGGTCGAGAGAGACCCAGTACTTC
CASSYTGGSRETQYF
>-|TRBJ1-1|-|TRBV9
TGTGCCAGCAGCGCCCTACAGGGAAGGAAGGGCACTGAAGCTTTCTTT
CASSALQGRKGTEAFF
>TRBD2|TRBJ2-7|-|TRBV9
TGTGCCAGCAGCCTCCGACCTCTAGCGGGAGGGGGCGAGCAGTACTTC
CASSLRPLAGGGEQYF
>-|TRBJ1-2|once|TRBV2
TGTGCCAGCAGTGAACGGGTGAACTATGGCTACACCTTC
CASSERVNYGYTF
>-|TRBJ1-2|-|TRBV5-1
TGCGCCAGCAGCCGGACCCCCTCGGGAGTCTATGGCTACACCTTC
CASSRTPSGVYGYTF
>-|TRBJ2-1|-|TRBV5-1
TGCGCCAGCAGCTTGGAGCTACGCCCCTACAATGAGCAGTTCTTC
CASSLELRPYNEQFF
>TRBD2|TRBJ2-1|-|TRBV7-2
TGTGCCAGCGGGACCCCCGGGCTAGCGGGAGTAGAGCAGTTCTTC
CASGTPGLAGVEQFF
>-|TRBJ1-3|-|TRBV7-2
TGTGCCAGCAGCTTCTCGTTGTCTGGAAACACCATATATTTT
CASSFSLSGNTIYF
>-|TRBJ1-5|-|TRBV2
TGTGCCAGCAGCACAGGGACACCGAGAGGCAATCAGCCCCAGCATTTT
CASSTGTPRGNQPQHF
>TRBD2|TRBJ2-1|many|TRBV6-4
TGTGCCAGCAGCCTTTTCTCTTTAGCGGGGGGGAAGCAGTTCTTC
CASSLFSLAGGKQFF
>TRBD1|TRBJ2-7|-|TRBV15
TGTGCCACCAGTTCGGACAGGGGCTCCTTCTACGAGCAGTACTTC
CATSSDRGSFYEQYF
>TRBD2|TRBJ2-1|-|TRBV10-3
TGTGCCATCAGTCCCGGACTAGCGGGAGGGCCATGGGCGAATGAGCAGTTCTTC
CAISPGLAGGPWANEQFF
>TRBD1|TRBJ1-1|few|TRBV6-5
TGTGCCAGCAGGGCCCAGGGGGCAAGGGCTGAAGCTTTCTTT
CASRAQGARAEAFF